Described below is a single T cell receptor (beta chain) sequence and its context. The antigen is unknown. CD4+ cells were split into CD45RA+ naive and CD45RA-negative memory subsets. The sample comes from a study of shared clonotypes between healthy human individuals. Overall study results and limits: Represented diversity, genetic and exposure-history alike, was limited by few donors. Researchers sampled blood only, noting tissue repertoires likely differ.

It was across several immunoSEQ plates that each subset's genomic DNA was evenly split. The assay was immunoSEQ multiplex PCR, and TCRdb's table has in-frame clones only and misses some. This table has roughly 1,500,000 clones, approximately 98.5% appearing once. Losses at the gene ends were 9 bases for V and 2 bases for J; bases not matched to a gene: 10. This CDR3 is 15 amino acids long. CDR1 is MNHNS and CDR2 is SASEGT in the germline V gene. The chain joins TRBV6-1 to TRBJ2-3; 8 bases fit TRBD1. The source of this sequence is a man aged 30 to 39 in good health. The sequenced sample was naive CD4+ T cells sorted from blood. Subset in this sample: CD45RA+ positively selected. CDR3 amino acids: CASQTGGASTDTQYF. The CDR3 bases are TGTGCCAGTCAAACAGGGGGTGCCTCCACAGATACGCAGTATTTT.